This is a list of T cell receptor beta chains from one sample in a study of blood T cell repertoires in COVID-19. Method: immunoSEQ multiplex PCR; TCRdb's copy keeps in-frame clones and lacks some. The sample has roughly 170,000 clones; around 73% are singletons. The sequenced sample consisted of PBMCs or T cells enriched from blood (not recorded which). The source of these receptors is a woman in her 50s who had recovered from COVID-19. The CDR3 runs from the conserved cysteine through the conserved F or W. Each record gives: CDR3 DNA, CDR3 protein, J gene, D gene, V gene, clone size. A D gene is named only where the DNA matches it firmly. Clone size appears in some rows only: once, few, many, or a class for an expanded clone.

cdr3_nt: TGTGCCAGCAGCTCAGGCCCAGATAGGTACAATGAGCAGTTCTTC
cdr3_aa: CASSSGPDRYNEQFF
j_call: TRBJ2-1
d_call: .
v_call: TRBV11-2
clone_size: .

cdr3_nt: TGTGCCAGCAGCCATTATACGGGGAGCTCCTACAATGAGCAGTTCTTC
cdr3_aa: CASSHYTGSSYNEQFF
j_call: TRBJ2-1
d_call: .
v_call: TRBV3-1/TRBV3-2
clone_size: .

cdr3_nt: TGTGCCTGGAGTGTACCGGGACTAGTATCCCACGAGCAGTACTTC
cdr3_aa: CAWSVPGLVSHEQYF
j_call: TRBJ2-7
d_call: TRBD2
v_call: TRBV30
clone_size: .

cdr3_nt: TGCGCCAGCAGCTTGGGGTCGGGAGGCCCCTACGAGCAGTACTTC
cdr3_aa: CASSLGSGGPYEQYF
j_call: TRBJ2-7
d_call: TRBD2
v_call: TRBV5-1
clone_size: .

cdr3_nt: TGTGCCAGCAGGAAACAGGGGAGCAACACTGAAGCTTTCTTT
cdr3_aa: CASRKQGSNTEAFF
j_call: TRBJ1-1
d_call: .
v_call: TRBV21-1
clone_size: once

cdr3_nt: TGTGCCAGCAGCGTAAGGGGAGCGGGAGGCTACAATGAGCAGTTCTTC
cdr3_aa: CASSVRGAGGYNEQFF
j_call: TRBJ2-1
d_call: TRBD2
v_call: TRBV9
clone_size: few

cdr3_nt: TGTGCCAGCAGTGAACACAGGGGGCGGGGAATGGCCCAGTACTTC
cdr3_aa: CASSEHRGRGMAQYF
j_call: TRBJ2-5
d_call: TRBD1
v_call: TRBV6-1
clone_size: .

cdr3_nt: TGTGCCAGCAGCCAAGGTCACAGGGGGGGACAATTCACAGATACGCAGTATTTT
cdr3_aa: CASSQGHRGGQFTDTQYF
j_call: TRBJ2-3
d_call: .
v_call: TRBV5-4
clone_size: few

cdr3_nt: TGTGCCAGCAGTTTGTATACAGGGCCAGATACGCAGTATTTT
cdr3_aa: CASSLYTGPDTQYF
j_call: TRBJ2-3
d_call: .
v_call: TRBV27
clone_size: .

cdr3_nt: TGTGCCAGCATCCTCGGGGGAGATACGCAGTATTTT
cdr3_aa: CASILGGDTQYF
j_call: TRBJ2-3
d_call: .
v_call: TRBV7-8
clone_size: .

cdr3_nt: TGTGCCAGCAGTTTAAGCGGTAATTACAGAGGTACGCAGTATTTT
cdr3_aa: CASSLSGNYRGTQYF
j_call: TRBJ2-3
d_call: .
v_call: TRBV27
clone_size: .

cdr3_nt: TGTGCCCCCGGGACAGTCTATGGCTACACCTTC
cdr3_aa: CAPGTVYGYTF
j_call: TRBJ1-2
d_call: TRBD1
v_call: TRBV7-9
clone_size: .

cdr3_nt: TGTGCCAGCAGCGTCGACAGGAACACTGAAGCTTTCTTT
cdr3_aa: CASSVDRNTEAFF
j_call: TRBJ1-1
d_call: .
v_call: TRBV14
clone_size: .

cdr3_nt: TGTGCCAGTAGCTTCCTCCTCGGGAGCGGGAGCTACGAGCAGTACTTC
cdr3_aa: CASSFLLGSGSYEQYF
j_call: TRBJ2-7
d_call: TRBD2
v_call: TRBV19
clone_size: .

cdr3_nt: TGTGCCAGCAGTGGGTGGGCCGCAACCTACGAGCAGTACTTC
cdr3_aa: CASSGWAATYEQYF
j_call: TRBJ2-7
d_call: .
v_call: TRBV7-2
clone_size: .

cdr3_nt: TGTGCCAGCAGTGGTGGGCAGTCTGGAAACACCATATATTTT
cdr3_aa: CASSGGQSGNTIYF
j_call: TRBJ1-3
d_call: .
v_call: TRBV2
clone_size: few

cdr3_nt: TGTGCCAGCAGCCGGGGGCGCACTAATGAAAAACTGTTTTTT
cdr3_aa: CASSRGRTNEKLFF
j_call: TRBJ1-4
d_call: .
v_call: TRBV7-8
clone_size: .

cdr3_nt: TGTGCCAGCAGCCAGGCCCCAGGGATGATCTACGAGCAGTACTTC
cdr3_aa: CASSQAPGMIYEQYF
j_call: TRBJ2-7
d_call: .
v_call: TRBV3-1/TRBV3-2
clone_size: .

cdr3_nt: TGTGCCAGTAGTATAGGTGGGCGCGAGCAGTACTTC
cdr3_aa: CASSIGGREQYF
j_call: TRBJ2-7
d_call: .
v_call: TRBV19
clone_size: .

cdr3_nt: TGTGCCAGCAGCACAAGGACAGGGAACACTGAAGCTTTCTTT
cdr3_aa: CASSTRTGNTEAFF
j_call: TRBJ1-1
d_call: TRBD1
v_call: TRBV13
clone_size: .

cdr3_nt: TGTGCCAGTAGTATAAAGGACAGAGTATCTCTCCACGGCAATCAGCCCCAGCATTTT
cdr3_aa: CASSIKDRVSLHGNQPQHF
j_call: TRBJ1-5
d_call: .
v_call: TRBV19
clone_size: few

cdr3_nt: TGTGCCAGCAGCTTACCCCCTCGGTTAGGGGTAGGATCACCCCTCCACTTT
cdr3_aa: CASSLPPRLGVGSPLHF
j_call: TRBJ1-6
d_call: .
v_call: TRBV7-8
clone_size: .

cdr3_nt: TGTGCCAGCAGCTTCCTTAGCGGGAGAGGGACCGGGGAGCTGTTTTTT
cdr3_aa: CASSFLSGRGTGELFF
j_call: TRBJ2-2
d_call: TRBD2
v_call: TRBV7-9
clone_size: .

cdr3_nt: TGTGCCAGCAGCTTAGATGGCAGACTAGCGGGAGTGACAGATACGCAGTATTTT
cdr3_aa: CASSLDGRLAGVTDTQYF
j_call: TRBJ2-3
d_call: TRBD2
v_call: TRBV11-2
clone_size: .

cdr3_nt: TGTGCCAGCAGCTGGGGGACTAGCGGGAAGGAGACCCAGTACTTC
cdr3_aa: CASSWGTSGKETQYF
j_call: TRBJ2-5
d_call: TRBD2
v_call: TRBV7-7
clone_size: once

cdr3_nt: TGTGCCAGCAGCGGACAGTCGGCGGAGACCCAGTACTTC
cdr3_aa: CASSGQSAETQYF
j_call: TRBJ2-5
d_call: .
v_call: TRBV14
clone_size: .

cdr3_nt: TGTGCCAGCAGCTTGAGGGCTAGCGGCCAACAAACCGGGGAGCTGTTTTTT
cdr3_aa: CASSLRASGQQTGELFF
j_call: TRBJ2-2
d_call: TRBD2
v_call: TRBV5-4
clone_size: .

cdr3_nt: TGTGCCAGCAGCCAAGATAAGAACGGTAACTATGGCTACACCTTC
cdr3_aa: CASSQDKNGNYGYTF
j_call: TRBJ1-2
d_call: .
v_call: TRBV3-1/TRBV3-2
clone_size: .

cdr3_nt: TGTGCCAGCAGTCGGGACAGGGGACAGGGCTACACCTTC
cdr3_aa: CASSRDRGQGYTF
j_call: TRBJ1-2
d_call: TRBD1
v_call: TRBV5-8
clone_size: .

cdr3_nt: TGTGCCAGCAGCAGGACAGGGTCCCAAAACATTCAGTACTTC
cdr3_aa: CASSRTGSQNIQYF
j_call: TRBJ2-4
d_call: TRBD1
v_call: TRBV5-6
clone_size: .

cdr3_nt: TGTGCCAGCTCACCGTCCACTCAGGCTGGAAACACCATATATTTT
cdr3_aa: CASSPSTQAGNTIYF
j_call: TRBJ1-3
d_call: .
v_call: TRBV18
clone_size: .

cdr3_nt: TGTGCCAGTAGTATATCCGGGGGAGGGCGAGAGACCCAGTACTTC
cdr3_aa: CASSISGGGRETQYF
j_call: TRBJ2-5
d_call: TRBD2
v_call: TRBV19
clone_size: .

cdr3_nt: TGTGCCTGGAGTTTACTCGAGGGAGATACGCAGTATTTT
cdr3_aa: CAWSLLEGDTQYF
j_call: TRBJ2-3
d_call: .
v_call: TRBV30
clone_size: .

cdr3_nt: TGTGCCAGCAGCTTAGCGGTTCCGTATAGCCGCACAGATACGCAGTATTTT
cdr3_aa: CASSLAVPYSRTDTQYF
j_call: TRBJ2-3
d_call: .
v_call: TRBV7-6
clone_size: .

cdr3_nt: TGTGCCAGCAGTAGACAGGGGGCAGATACGCAGTATTTT
cdr3_aa: CASSRQGADTQYF
j_call: TRBJ2-3
d_call: TRBD1
v_call: TRBV27
clone_size: .

cdr3_nt: TGTGCCAGCAAGGAGGGACCTATCTCACCCTACGAGCAGTACTTC
cdr3_aa: CASKEGPISPYEQYF
j_call: TRBJ2-7
d_call: .
v_call: TRBV6-5
clone_size: few

cdr3_nt: TGTGCCAGCATCCTAACAGGGGGACAGACCCAGTACTTC
cdr3_aa: CASILTGGQTQYF
j_call: TRBJ2-5
d_call: TRBD1
v_call: TRBV28
clone_size: .